This section outlines one T cell receptor beta chain sequence together with its context. Its cognate antigen is unknown. The sample is drawn from a study of CD4 T cells in relation to SARS-CoV-2 and coronaviruses. Study overall: TCR beta CDR3s were sequenced after approximately 11-day antigen culture of PBMCs. Negative control cultures got HIV-1 Nef peptides or no peptide.

CD4+ T cells from unexposed donors were obtained before the COVID-19 pandemic (2011-2018). After roughly 9 days of culture, CD4+ T cells were isolated. As cell numbers allowed, unexposed-donor CD4+ T cells faced SARS-CoV-2 S/N and four cold-coronavirus spikes. Each well had around 2.2 million PBMCs in about 5% human AB serum with IL-2. The CDR3 totals 13 residues. Germline lookup yields CDR1 SGHAT and CDR2 FQNNGV. Trimming removed 0 bases at V and 8 bases at J, with 10 bases between. Data came from immunoSEQ multiplex PCR; TCRdb stores just in-frame clones and leaves some out. The sample contains some 21,000 clones, 76% of which appear only once.

The chain employs TRBV11-2 and TRBJ1-2; unclear D gene. Sequenced material: CD4+ T cells from PBMCs, cultured in vitro. This receptor was identified in a human donor in good health. This CDR3 reads CASSLEGALGYTF. The CDR3 DNA reads as TGTGCCAGCAGCTTAGAGGGAGCCCTGGGCTACACCTTC.